The 16 T cell receptor beta chains listed next were all sequenced from one sample in a study of cytomegalovirus exposure and HLA in healthy donors. The PCR made use of 60 Vbeta and 13 Jbeta primers. The method was immunoSEQ multiplex PCR; TCRdb's version includes in-frame clones alone and lacks a portion of them. The sample table includes under 65,000 clones. The sample taken for sequencing was PBMCs. These receptors were collected from a woman aged 25 to 45 in good health and CMV-seropositive.

This chain joins TRBV6-5 and TRBJ1-2; D ambiguous. The germline V and J ends were trimmed by 2 bases and 0 bases, with 13 bases remaining between them. This CDR3 is 16 amino acids long. Germline lookup yields CDR1 MNHEY and CDR2 SVGAGI. CDR3 in DNA: TGTGCCAGCAGTTACGGGCCAGGCGAAACTAACTATGGCTACACCTTC. Encoded protein: CASSYGPGETNYGYTF.

V usage is TRBV27 and J usage is TRBJ1-2, with TRBD1 matching over 8 bases. V dropped 6 bases and J dropped 4; count of bases not matched to a gene: 7. CDR1 MNHEY and CDR2 SMNVEV come from the germline V gene (reference sequence). The CDR3 is 14 residues long. This chain's CDR3 is CASRLGQDGYGYTF. In nucleotides, the CDR3 is TGTGCCAGCAGATTGGGACAGGACGGCTATGGCTACACCTTC.

The V gene is TRBV7-9, the J gene TRBJ2-1; 7 bases agree with TRBD1. The J segment lost 13 bases and the V segment lost 4 bases, leaving 4 bases of the junction unmatched. Germline assignment: CDR1 SEHNR and CDR2 FQNEAQ (reference sequence). This CDR3 contains 11 residues. CDR3 amino acids: CASSSRQGQFF. CDR3 nucleotides: TGTGCCAGCAGCTCTAGACAGGGTCAGTTCTTC.

The chain links TRBV6-1 to TRBJ1-5; TRBD1 might be the D (6 bases). The V gene's germline CDR1 is MNHNS and CDR2 SASEGT. This CDR3 is 13 amino acids long. Trimming shortened V by 5 bases and J by 4 bases, and 9 bases separated the two germline ends. This CDR3 reads CASSRGGNQPQHF. In DNA form, the CDR3 reads TGTGCCAGCAGTAGGGGGGGAAATCAGCCCCAGCATTTT.

The CDR3 reads CSAYPGETQYF. CDR3 bases: TGCAGTGCATACCCGGGGGAGACCCAGTACTTC. V usage is TRBV20-1 and J usage is TRBJ2-5, with D possibly being TRBD2 (5 bases). There are 11 residues in the CDR3. Deletions cut 6 bases from V and 5 bases from J, with 10 bases between. Germline V lookup: CDR1 DFQATT, CDR2 SNEGSKA (reference sequence).

The chain employs TRBV29-1 and TRBJ2-5; D uncertain. Per germline, CDR1 SQVTM and CDR2 ANQGSEA. The V gene lost 4 bases and the J gene lost 1 base, with 10 bases spanning the gap. CDR3 length: 13 amino acids. The CDR3: CSVATVTQETQYF. The DNA for the CDR3 is TGCAGCGTTGCAACAGTAACCCAAGAGACCCAGTACTTC. The variable domain in full, with the rest retrieved from reference TRBV29-1 and TRBJ2-5, is SAVISQKPSRDICQRGTSLTIQCQVDSQVTMMFWYRQQPGQSLTLIATANQGSEATYESGFVIDKFPISRPNLTFSTLTVSNMSPEDSSIYLCSVATVTQETQYFGPGTRLLVL.

The chain links TRBV6-5 to TRBJ1-2, with 7 nucleotides matching TRBD1. Germline V gives CDR1 MNHEY, CDR2 SVGAGI. J gave up 0 bases and V 5 bases, and 6 bases lay outside the gene matches. This CDR3 has 15 amino acids. The CDR3 DNA reads as TGTGCCAGCAGTCCTCGGGGGACAGCTAACTATGGCTACACCTTC. Protein sequence: CASSPRGTANYGYTF.

The chain joins TRBV7-9 to TRBJ2-2; TRBD2 matches at 10 bases. Trimming removed 4 bases from V and 4 bases from J; junction bases left unmatched: 6. The CDR3 is made up of 16 amino acids. Germline V gene lookup returns CDR1 SEHNR and CDR2 FQNEAQ (reference sequence). The CDR3 DNA reads TGTGCCAGCAGCTCTCCTAGCGGGAGAGCCACCGGGGAGCTGTTTTTT. Translation: CASSSPSGRATGELFF.

The CDR3 sequence: CASSPHRGILKDTQYF. The CDR3, as DNA: TGTGCCAGCTCACCACATAGGGGTATCTTGAAAGATACGCAGTATTTT. The J gene is TRBJ2-3, the V gene TRBV18, with D tentatively TRBD1 (5 bases). CDR1 KGHSH and CDR2 LQKENI come from the germline V gene. Between the trimmed V and J ends, which lost 1 base and 5 bases, there was a span of 16 bases. This CDR3 region has 16 residues.

The chain combines TRBV7-9 with TRBJ2-1, with a weak D call TRBD2 (5 bases). CDR1 SEHNR and CDR2 FQNEAQ come from the germline V gene (reference sequence). V lost 5 bases and J lost 5, with 28 bases in between. This CDR3 has 19 residues. This chain's CDR3 is CASSPPIRLPFSSDNEQFF. The CDR3 DNA is TGTGCCAGCAGCCCCCCGATCAGACTACCCTTCTCGTCCGACAATGAGCAGTTCTTC.

This chain joins TRBV29-1 and TRBJ2-7, with 7 bases that match TRBD1. The CDR3 covers 13 residues. V gave up 6 bases and J gave up 2 bases; unmatched junction bases: 7. Germline lookup yields CDR1 SQVTM and CDR2 ANQGSEA. CDR3 coding DNA: TGCAGCGTCCGAATGGGGACAGCCTACGAGCAGTACTTC. This sequence encodes CSVRMGTAYEQYF.

The chain is built from TRBV10-1 and TRBJ1-2; 8 nucleotides line up with TRBD1. J gave up 5 bases and V 6 bases, and 5 bases lay outside the gene matches. This CDR3 has 13 residues. Germline CDR1 and CDR2: WNHNN and SYGVQD (reference sequence). The chain's CDR3 is CASSWTGSYGYTF. The CDR3 DNA is TGCGCCAGCAGCTGGACAGGGAGTTATGGCTACACCTTC.

In DNA form, the CDR3 reads TGTGCCAGCATCGGGGGAGGGATGAACACTGAAGCTTTCTTT. Protein: CASIGGGMNTEAFF. The rearrangement links TRBV27 to TRBJ1-1; a weak D match, TRBD1 (5 bases). The V end lost 7 bases, the J end lost 0 bases, and 12 bases lay between the germline ends. CDR3 length equals 14 residues. Germline V gives CDR1 MNHEY, CDR2 SMNVEV (reference sequence).

The rearrangement links TRBV6-1 to TRBJ2-1, with 8 nucleotides matching TRBD2. The length of the CDR3 is 15 residues. Unmatched junction bases numbered 12, after V lost 10 bases and J lost 4 bases. Germline-derived CDR1 and CDR2 are MNHNS and SASEGT. CDR3 region: CATTPGGVGYNEQFF. The CDR3 region has the DNA TGTGCCACTACCCCCGGGGGGGTCGGGTACAATGAGCAGTTCTTC.

The CDR3 DNA reads TGTGCCAGCAGTTACGGGAGTCTTCCAAACACTGAAGCTTTCTTT. Its translation is CASSYGSLPNTEAFF. The rearrangement links TRBV6-5 to TRBJ1-1; D gene ambiguous. Trimming removed 2 bases at V and 2 bases at J, with 12 bases between. Germline loops: CDR1 MNHEY, CDR2 SVGAGI. The CDR3 extends over 15 amino acids.

The genes are TRBV11-3 and TRBJ1-1; no firm D call. V gave up 5 bases and J gave up 2 bases, with 12 bases separating them. There are 14 residues in the CDR3. Germline CDR1 is SGHNT and CDR2 is YENEEA. As DNA, the CDR3 is TGTGCCAGCAGCCCCGTCCGGGATAACACTGAAGCTTTCTTT. Its protein is CASSPVRDNTEAFF.